The sequence of this TCR beta chain was determined in a study of shared clonotypes between healthy human individuals. Positive CCR7 selection of CD45RO-negative cells yielded the naive CD8 cells, and terminally differentiated effector memory CD45RA+ cells were excluded. Method: immunoSEQ multiplex PCR; TCRdb's copy keeps in-frame clones and lacks some. Counted here are millions of clones, roughly 91% occurring once; the ten biggest clones make up under 2%. V trimming: 0 bases; J trimming: 6 bases; junction bases outside the gene matches: 11. CDR1 is SGHDT and CDR2 is YYEEEE in the germline V gene. This CDR3 comprises 16 residues. The sample holds one count of this clone.

This clonotype was sampled from a man aged 18 to 29 in good health. Some clones in this sample may be carry-over from other donors' samples. Specimen: naive CD8+ T cells from PBMCs. This chain links TRBV5-6 with TRBJ2-7, with TRBD2 matching 8 bases. The CDR3 sequence: CASSLGHSGTQTEQYF. CDR3 nucleotide sequence: TGTGCCAGCAGCTTGGGCCATAGCGGGACGCAGACCGAGCAGTACTTC.